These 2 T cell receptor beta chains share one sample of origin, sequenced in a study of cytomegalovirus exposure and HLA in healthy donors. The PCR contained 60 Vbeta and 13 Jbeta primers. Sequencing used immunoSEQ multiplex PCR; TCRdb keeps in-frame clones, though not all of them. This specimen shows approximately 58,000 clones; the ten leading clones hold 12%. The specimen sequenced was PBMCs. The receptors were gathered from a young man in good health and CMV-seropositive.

CDR3 loop: CAWSVAGWYNEQFF. CDR3 DNA sequence: TGTGCCTGGAGTGTAGCGGGATGGTACAATGAGCAGTTCTTC. The V gene is TRBV30, the J gene TRBJ2-1; 7 positions match TRBD2. V trimming: 0 bases; J trimming: 4 bases; junction bases outside the gene matches: 3. The CDR3 consists of 14 residues. Looked up from germline, CDR1 is GTSNPN and CDR2 is SVGIG (reference sequence).

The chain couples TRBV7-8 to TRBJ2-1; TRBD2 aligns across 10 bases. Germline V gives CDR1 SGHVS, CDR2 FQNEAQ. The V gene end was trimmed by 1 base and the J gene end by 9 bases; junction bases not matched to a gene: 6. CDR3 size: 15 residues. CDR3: CASSLERSGRSEQFF. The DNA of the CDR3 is TGTGCCAGCAGCTTAGAACGTAGCGGGAGGTCTGAGCAGTTCTTC.